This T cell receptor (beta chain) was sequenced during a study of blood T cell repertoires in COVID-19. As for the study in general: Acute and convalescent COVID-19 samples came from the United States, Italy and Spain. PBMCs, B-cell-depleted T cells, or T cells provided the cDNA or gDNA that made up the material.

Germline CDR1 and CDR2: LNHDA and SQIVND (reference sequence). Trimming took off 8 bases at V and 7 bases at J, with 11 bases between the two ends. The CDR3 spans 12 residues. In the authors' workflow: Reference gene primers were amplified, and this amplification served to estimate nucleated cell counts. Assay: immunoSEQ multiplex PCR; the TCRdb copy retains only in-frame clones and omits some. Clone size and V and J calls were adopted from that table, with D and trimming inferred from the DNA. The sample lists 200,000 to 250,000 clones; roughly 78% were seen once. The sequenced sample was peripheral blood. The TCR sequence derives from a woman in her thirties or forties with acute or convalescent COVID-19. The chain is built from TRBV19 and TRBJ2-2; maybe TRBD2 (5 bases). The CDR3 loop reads CASLRRVGELFF. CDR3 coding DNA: TGTGCCAGTCTCAGGCGGGTCGGGGAGCTGTTTTTT.